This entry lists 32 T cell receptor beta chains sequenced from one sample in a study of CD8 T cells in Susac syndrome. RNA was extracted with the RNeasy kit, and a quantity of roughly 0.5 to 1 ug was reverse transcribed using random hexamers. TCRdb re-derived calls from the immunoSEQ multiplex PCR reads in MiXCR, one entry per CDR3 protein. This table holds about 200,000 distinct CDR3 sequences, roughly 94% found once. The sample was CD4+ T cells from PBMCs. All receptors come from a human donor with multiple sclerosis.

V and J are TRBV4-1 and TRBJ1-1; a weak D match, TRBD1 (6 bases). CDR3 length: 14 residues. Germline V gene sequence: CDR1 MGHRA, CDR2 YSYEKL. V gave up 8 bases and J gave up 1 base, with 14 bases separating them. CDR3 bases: TGCGCCAGCCGGGGGACACTTAAGAACACTGAAGCTTTCTTT. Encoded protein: CASRGTLKNTEAFF.

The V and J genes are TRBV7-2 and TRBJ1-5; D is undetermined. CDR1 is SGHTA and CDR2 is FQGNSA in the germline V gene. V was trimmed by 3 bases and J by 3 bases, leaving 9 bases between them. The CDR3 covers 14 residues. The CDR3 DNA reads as TGTGCCAGCAGCTTTCGGGAGATCAATCAGCCCCAGCATTTT. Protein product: CASSFREINQPQHF. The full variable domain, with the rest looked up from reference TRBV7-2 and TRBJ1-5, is GAGVSQSPSNKVTEKGKDVELRCDPISGHTALYWYRQSLGQGLEFLIYFQGNSAPDKSGLPSDRFSAERTGGSVSTLTIQRTQQEDSAVYLCASSFREINQPQHFGDGTRLSIL.

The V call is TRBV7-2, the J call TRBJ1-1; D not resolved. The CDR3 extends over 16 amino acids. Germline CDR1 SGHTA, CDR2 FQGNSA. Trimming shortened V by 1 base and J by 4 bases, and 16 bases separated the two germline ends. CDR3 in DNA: TGTGCCAGCAGCTTAGTGTCTGGGCACCCACCCACTGAAGCTTTCTTT. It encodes CASSLVSGHPPTEAFF.

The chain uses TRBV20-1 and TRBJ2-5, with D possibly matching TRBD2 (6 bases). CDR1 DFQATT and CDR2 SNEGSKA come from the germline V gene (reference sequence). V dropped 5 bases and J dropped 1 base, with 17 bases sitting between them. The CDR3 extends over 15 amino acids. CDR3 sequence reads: CSAGGYGGPQETQYF. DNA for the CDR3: TGCAGTGCTGGGGGGTACGGGGGACCCCAAGAGACCCAGTACTTC.

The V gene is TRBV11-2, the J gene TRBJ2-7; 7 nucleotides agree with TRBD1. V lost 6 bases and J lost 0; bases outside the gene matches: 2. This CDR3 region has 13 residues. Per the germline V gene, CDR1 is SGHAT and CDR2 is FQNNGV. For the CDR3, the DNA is TGTGCCAGCAGATCAGGGGGCTCCTACGAGCAGTACTTC. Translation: CASRSGGSYEQYF.

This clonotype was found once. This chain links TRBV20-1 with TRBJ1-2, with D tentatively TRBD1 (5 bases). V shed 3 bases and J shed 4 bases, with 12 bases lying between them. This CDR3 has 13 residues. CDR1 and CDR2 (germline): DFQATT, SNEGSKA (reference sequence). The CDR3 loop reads CSARKQDGYGYTF. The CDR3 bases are TGCAGTGCTAGGAAACAGGACGGCTATGGCTACACCTTC.

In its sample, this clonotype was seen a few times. CDR3 loop: CSVSRQGGDTEAFF. CDR3 DNA sequence: TGCAGCGTTTCCCGGCAGGGTGGGGACACTGAAGCTTTCTTT. The chain has TRBV29-1 and TRBJ1-1; a possible D gene is TRBD1 (5 bases). Germline CDR1 SQVTM, CDR2 ANQGSEA. The length of the CDR3 is 14 residues. V shed 5 bases and J shed 3 bases, with 16 bases lying between them.

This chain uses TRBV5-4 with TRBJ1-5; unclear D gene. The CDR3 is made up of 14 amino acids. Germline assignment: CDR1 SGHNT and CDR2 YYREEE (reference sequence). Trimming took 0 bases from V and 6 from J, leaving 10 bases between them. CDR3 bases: TGTGCCAGCAGCTTGGGTGGCGAGGGTCAGCCCCAGCATTTT. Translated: CASSLGGEGQPQHF.

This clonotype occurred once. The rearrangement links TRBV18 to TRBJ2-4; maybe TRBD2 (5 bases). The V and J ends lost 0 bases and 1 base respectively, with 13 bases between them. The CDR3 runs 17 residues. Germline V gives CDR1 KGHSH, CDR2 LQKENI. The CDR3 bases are TGTGCCAGCTCACCACCGAGCACACCGGGGGCCAAAAACATTCAGTACTTC. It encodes CASSPPSTPGAKNIQYF.

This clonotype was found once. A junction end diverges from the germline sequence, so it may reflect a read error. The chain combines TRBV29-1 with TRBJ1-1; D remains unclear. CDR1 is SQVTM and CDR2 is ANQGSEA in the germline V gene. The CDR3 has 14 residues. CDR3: CSVAVDSGISEAFF. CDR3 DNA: TGCAGCGTTGCGGTGGACTCTGGAATATCTGAAGCCTTCTTT.

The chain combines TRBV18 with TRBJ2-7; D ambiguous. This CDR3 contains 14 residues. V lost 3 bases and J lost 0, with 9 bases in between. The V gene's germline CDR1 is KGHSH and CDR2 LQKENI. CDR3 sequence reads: CASSPSTDSYEQYF. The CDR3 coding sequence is TGTGCCAGCTCACCGTCGACCGACTCCTACGAGCAGTACTTC.

The CDR3 protein is CASTRGSYNEQFF. For the CDR3, the DNA is TGTGCCAGCACCAGGGGCTCCTACAATGAGCAGTTCTTC. The chain combines TRBV2 with TRBJ2-1, with D possibly matching TRBD1 (6 bases). Germline CDR1 SNHLY, CDR2 FYNNEI. The ends were cut back, 7 bases at V and 0 bases at J, with 7 bases in the middle. This CDR3 comprises 13 residues.

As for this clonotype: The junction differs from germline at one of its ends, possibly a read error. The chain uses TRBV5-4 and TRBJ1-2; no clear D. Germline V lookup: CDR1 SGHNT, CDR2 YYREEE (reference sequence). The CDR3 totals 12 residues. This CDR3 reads CASSLPGSYTSF. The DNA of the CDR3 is TGTGCCAGCAGCTTACCGGGATCCTACACCTCCTTC.

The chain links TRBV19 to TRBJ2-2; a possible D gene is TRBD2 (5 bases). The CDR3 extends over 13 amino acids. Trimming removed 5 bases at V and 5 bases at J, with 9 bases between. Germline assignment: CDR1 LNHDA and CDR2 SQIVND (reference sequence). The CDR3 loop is CASSLRATGELFF. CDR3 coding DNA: TGTGCCAGTAGTTTGAGGGCTACCGGGGAGCTGTTTTTT.

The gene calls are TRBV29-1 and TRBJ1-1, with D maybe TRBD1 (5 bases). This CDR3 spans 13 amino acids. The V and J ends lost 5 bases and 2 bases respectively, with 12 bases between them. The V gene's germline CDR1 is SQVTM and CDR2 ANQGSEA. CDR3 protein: CSVTTALNTEAFF. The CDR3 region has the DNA TGCAGCGTTACGACAGCGTTAAACACTGAAGCTTTCTTT.

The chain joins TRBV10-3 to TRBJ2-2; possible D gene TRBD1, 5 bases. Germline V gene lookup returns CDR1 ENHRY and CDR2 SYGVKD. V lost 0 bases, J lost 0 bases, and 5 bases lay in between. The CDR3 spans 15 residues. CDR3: CAISESRANTGELFF. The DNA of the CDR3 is TGTGCCATCAGTGAGTCCAGGGCGAACACCGGGGAGCTGTTTTTT.

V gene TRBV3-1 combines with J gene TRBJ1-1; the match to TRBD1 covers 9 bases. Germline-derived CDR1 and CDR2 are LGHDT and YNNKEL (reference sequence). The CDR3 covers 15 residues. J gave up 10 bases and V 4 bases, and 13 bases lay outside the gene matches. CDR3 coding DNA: TGTGCCAGCAGCCCGGGACAGGGATTCACCGGGGGAGCTTTCTTT. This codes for CASSPGQGFTGGAFF.

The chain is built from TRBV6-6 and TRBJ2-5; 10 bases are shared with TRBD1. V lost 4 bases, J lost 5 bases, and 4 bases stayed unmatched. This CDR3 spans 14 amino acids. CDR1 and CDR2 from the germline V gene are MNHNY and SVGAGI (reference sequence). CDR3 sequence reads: CASSWDRGGETQYF. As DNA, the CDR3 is TGTGCCAGCAGTTGGGACAGGGGTGGGGAGACCCAGTACTTC.

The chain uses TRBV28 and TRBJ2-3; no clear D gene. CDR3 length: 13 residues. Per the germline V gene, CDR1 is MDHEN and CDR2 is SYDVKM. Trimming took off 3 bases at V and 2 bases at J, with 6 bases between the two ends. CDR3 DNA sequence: TGTGCCAGCAGTTTGACCTACACAGATACGCAGTATTTT. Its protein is CASSLTYTDTQYF.

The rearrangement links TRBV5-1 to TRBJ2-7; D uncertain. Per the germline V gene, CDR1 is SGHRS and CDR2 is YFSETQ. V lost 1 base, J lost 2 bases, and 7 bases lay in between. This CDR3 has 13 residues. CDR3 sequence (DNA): TGCGCCAGCAGCTTGAGTCACACCTACGAGCAGTACTTC. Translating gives CASSLSHTYEQYF.

The CDR3 is CSARRTSGGRETQYF. In DNA form, the CDR3 reads TGCAGTGCTAGAAGGACTAGCGGGGGTCGGGAGACCCAGTACTTC. V is TRBV20-1 and J is TRBJ2-5; 13 bases are a match to TRBD2. Germline V gives CDR1 DFQATT, CDR2 SNEGSKA (reference sequence). Trimming removed 2 bases from V and 5 bases from J; junction bases left unmatched: 5. The CDR3 runs to 15 residues.

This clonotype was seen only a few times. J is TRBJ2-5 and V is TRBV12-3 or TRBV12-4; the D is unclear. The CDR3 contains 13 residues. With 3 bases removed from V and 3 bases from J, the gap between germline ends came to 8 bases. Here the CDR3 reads CASSLLGKETQYF. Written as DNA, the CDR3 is TGTGCCAGCAGTTTGTTGGGTAAAGAGACCCAGTACTTC.

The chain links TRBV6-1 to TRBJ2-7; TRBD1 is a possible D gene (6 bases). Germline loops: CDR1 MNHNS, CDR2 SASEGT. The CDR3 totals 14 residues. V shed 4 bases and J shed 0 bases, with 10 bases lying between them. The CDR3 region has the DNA TGTGCCAGCAGTGTCGACAGGAGCTCCTACGAGCAGTACGTC. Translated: CASSVDRSSYEQYV.

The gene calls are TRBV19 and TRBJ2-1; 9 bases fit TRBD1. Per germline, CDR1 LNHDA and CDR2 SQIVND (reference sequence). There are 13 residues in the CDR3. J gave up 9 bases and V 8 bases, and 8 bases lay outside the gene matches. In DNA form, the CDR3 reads TGTGCCAGTTCTCGGACAGGGGAAGTTGAGCAGTTCTTC. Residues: CASSRTGEVEQFF.

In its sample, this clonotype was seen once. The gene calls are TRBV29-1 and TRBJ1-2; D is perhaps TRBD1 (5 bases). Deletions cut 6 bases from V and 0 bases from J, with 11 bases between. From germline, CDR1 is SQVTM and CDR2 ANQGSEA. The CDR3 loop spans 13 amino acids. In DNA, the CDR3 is TGCAGCGTCGGGACTGCTACTAACTATGGCTACACCTTC. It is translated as CSVGTATNYGYTF.

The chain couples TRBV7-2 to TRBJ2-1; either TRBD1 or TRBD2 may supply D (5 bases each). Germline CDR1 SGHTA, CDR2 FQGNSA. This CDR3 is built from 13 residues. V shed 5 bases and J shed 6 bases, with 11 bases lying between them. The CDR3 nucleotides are TGTGCCAGCAGCCGGGGTAGGGGCAATGAGCAGTTCTTC. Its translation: CASSRGRGNEQFF.

The CDR3: CASRNGGAADTQYF. Here the CDR3 DNA reads TGTGCCAGCAGGAACGGGGGGGCCGCAGATACGCAGTATTTT. The chain is built from TRBV25-1 and TRBJ2-3; 8 nucleotides align to TRBD2. Germline V CDR1 and CDR2: MGHDK, SYGVNS. The ends lost 6 bases at V and 4 bases at J; junction bases unmatched: 6. The CDR3 sequence is 14 residues long.

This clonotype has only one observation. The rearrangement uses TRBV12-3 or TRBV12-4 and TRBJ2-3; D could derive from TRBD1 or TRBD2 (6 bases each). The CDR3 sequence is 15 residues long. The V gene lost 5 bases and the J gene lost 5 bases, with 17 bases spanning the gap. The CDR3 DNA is TGTGCCAGCAGTCTCGAGTGGGGGGCTATAGATACGCAGTATTTT. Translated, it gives CASSLEWGAIDTQYF.

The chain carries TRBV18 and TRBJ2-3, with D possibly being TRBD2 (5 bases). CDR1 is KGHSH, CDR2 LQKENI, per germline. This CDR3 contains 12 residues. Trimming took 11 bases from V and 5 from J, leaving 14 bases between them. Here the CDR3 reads CAGGQTGDTQYF. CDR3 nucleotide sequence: TGTGCCGGAGGCCAGACTGGAGATACGCAGTATTTT.

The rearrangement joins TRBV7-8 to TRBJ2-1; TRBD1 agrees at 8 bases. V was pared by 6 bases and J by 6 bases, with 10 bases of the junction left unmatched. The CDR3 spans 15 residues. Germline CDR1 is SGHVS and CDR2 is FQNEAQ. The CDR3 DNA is TGTGCCAGCAGACCCGGCACAGGGGGAATCAATGAGCAGTTCTTC. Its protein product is CASRPGTGGINEQFF.

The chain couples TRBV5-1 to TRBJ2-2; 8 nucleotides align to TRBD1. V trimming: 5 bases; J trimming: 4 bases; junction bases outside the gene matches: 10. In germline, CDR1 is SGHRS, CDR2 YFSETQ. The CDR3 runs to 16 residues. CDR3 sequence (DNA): TGCGCCAGCAGGTTACAGGGGGAACGAGTCACCGGGGAGCTGTTTTTT. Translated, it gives CASRLQGERVTGELFF.

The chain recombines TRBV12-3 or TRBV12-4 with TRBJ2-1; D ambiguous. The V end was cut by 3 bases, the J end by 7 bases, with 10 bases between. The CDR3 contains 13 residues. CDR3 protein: CASSFNLGNEQFF. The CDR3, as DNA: TGTGCCAGCAGTTTCAATCTTGGGAATGAGCAGTTCTTC.